The rows below give T cell receptor beta chains drawn from one sample of a study of blood T cell repertoires in COVID-19. Sequencing was performed with immunoSEQ multiplex PCR; in TCRdb, only in-frame clones are kept and a portion is missing. The sample records under 250,000 clones, more than 80% being singletons. Sequenced input: peripheral blood. The source is a man younger than 45 with COVID-19, enrolled during active disease. CDR3s include the opening cysteine and the closing phenylalanine or tryptophan. A D gene is named only where the DNA matches it firmly. Size tells how often a clone was seen (once, few, many) or the class of an expanded clone, and some rows leave it out.

J	D	V	size	CDR3	DNA
TRBJ1-6	.	TRBV4-2	.	CASSQDNRGSPLHF	TGTGCCAGCAGCCAAGATAATAGGGGCTCACCCCTCCACTTT
TRBJ2-2	TRBD1	TRBV5-4	.	CASSWGTGVNTGELFF	TGTGCCAGCAGCTGGGGGACAGGGGTAAACACCGGGGAGCTGTTTTTT
TRBJ2-1	.	TRBV7-7	.	CASSLGLDGVEQFF	TGTGCCAGCAGCTTAGGGCTTGATGGTGTTGAGCAGTTCTTC
TRBJ1-2	TRBD1	TRBV6-5	.	CASSYWDRGGYTF	TGTGCCAGCAGTTACTGGGACAGAGGAGGCTACACCTTC
TRBJ1-5	.	TRBV7-2	.	CASSLFLGANQPQHF	TGTGCCAGCAGCTTATTTCTGGGGGCCAATCAGCCCCAGCATTTT
TRBJ1-2	.	TRBV2	.	CASRKETNYGYTF	TGTGCCAGCAGAAAGGAGACTAACTATGGCTACACCTTC
TRBJ2-1	.	TRBV27	.	CASSRDGGFYNEQFF	TGTGCCAGCAGCCGGGATGGGGGGTTCTACAATGAGCAGTTCTTC
TRBJ2-1	TRBD1	TRBV12-5	.	CASGLVVTGGNEQFF	TGTGCTAGTGGTTTGGTAGTGACAGGGGGCAATGAGCAGTTCTTC
TRBJ1-1	.	TRBV15	.	CATSRASTEAFF	TGTGCCACCAGCAGAGCCAGCACTGAAGCTTTCTTT
TRBJ2-1	.	TRBV7-3	few	CASSPVRKRPDNEQFF	TGTGCCAGCAGCCCGGTCAGGAAGCGGCCCGACAATGAGCAGTTCTTC
TRBJ1-2	.	TRBV12-3/TRBV12-4	.	CASSFVTVGGYTF	TGTGCCAGCAGTTTTGTGACAGTCGGTGGCTACACCTTC
TRBJ2-7	TRBD1	TRBV6-6	.	CASGTLRTGPPYEQYF	TGTGCCAGCGGCACCCTCAGGACAGGGCCGCCCTACGAGCAGTACTTC
TRBJ2-1	TRBD1	TRBV28	.	CASSSQQGAVNEQFF	TGTGCCAGCAGTTCCCAACAGGGGGCAGTTAATGAGCAGTTCTTC
TRBJ2-1	TRBD1	TRBV19	once	CASSIDRDRVYNEQFF	TGTGCCAGTAGTATAGATCGGGACAGGGTATACAATGAGCAGTTCTTC
TRBJ1-5	TRBD1	TRBV15	.	CATSRELDRVDQPQHF	TGTGCCACCAGCAGAGAACTCGACAGGGTCGATCAGCCCCAGCATTTT
TRBJ1-5	.	TRBV30	.	CASLGGGKWGPRGNQPQHF	TGTGCCTCTTTGGGTGGGGGGAAATGGGGTCCCCGTGGCAATCAGCCCCAGCATTTT
TRBJ1-1	TRBD1	TRBV5-1	.	CASSSWTGNTEAFF	TGCGCCAGCAGCTCGTGGACAGGAAACACTGAAGCTTTCTTT
TRBJ1-6	.	TRBV5-7	.	CASNFPRCVNSPLHF	TGTGCCAGCAACTTCCCCCGTTGTGTGAATTCACCCCTCCACTTT
TRBJ1-1	.	TRBV9	.	CASSPTGTQYTEAFF	TGTGCCAGCAGCCCTACCGGGACACAATACACTGAAGCTTTCTTT
TRBJ1-2	TRBD1	TRBV4-3	few	CASSQETGPYGYTF	TGCGCCAGCAGCCAAGAGACAGGGCCCTATGGCTACACCTTC
TRBJ2-7	TRBD1	TRBV6-5	.	CASTLGQGNYEQYF	TGTGCCAGCACCCTCGGACAGGGTAATTACGAGCAGTACTTC
TRBJ2-2	.	TRBV29-1	.	CSVLSTNTGELFF	TGCAGCGTACTAAGCACGAACACCGGGGAGCTGTTTTTT
TRBJ2-7	.	TRBV9	.	CASRPARLPTSSYEQYF	TGTGCCAGCAGACCAGCCCGGTTACCGACTAGCTCCTACGAGCAGTACTTC
TRBJ1-1	TRBD1	TRBV29-1	.	CSVWDRGTVTEAFF	TGCAGCGTTTGGGACAGGGGGACTGTTACTGAAGCTTTCTTT
TRBJ1-2	.	TRBV19	.	CASSIDLYGYTF	TGTGCCAGTAGTATAGACCTCTATGGCTACACCTTC
TRBJ2-1	.	TRBV11-2	.	CASSLRASTGLNEQFF	TGTGCCAGCAGCTTGAGGGCGTCCACGGGTTTGAATGAGCAGTTCTTC
TRBJ2-5	.	TRBV27	.	CASSLTRQRQETQYF	TGTGCCAGCAGTTTAACCCGACAGAGACAAGAGACCCAGTACTTC
TRBJ1-4	TRBD1	TRBV28	.	CASSSSGTVEKLFF	TGTGCCAGCAGTTCCTCAGGGACAGTTGAAAAACTGTTTTTT
TRBJ1-2	.	TRBV6-5	once	CASSYFGGGGYGYTF	TGTGCCAGCAGTTACTTCGGGGGTGGTGGATATGGCTACACCTTC
TRBJ2-3	TRBD1	TRBV30	.	CAWSPKFPGTGTLGTQYF	TGTGCCTGGAGTCCAAAATTCCCCGGGACAGGGACCCTTGGTACGCAGTATTTT
TRBJ2-5	.	TRBV30	.	CAWRGGTQETQYF	TGTGCCTGGAGGGGCGGGACCCAAGAGACCCAGTACTTC
TRBJ2-2	TRBD1	TRBV27	.	CASSSQGAGTGELFF	TGTGCCAGCAGTTCCCAGGGGGCCGGCACCGGGGAGCTGTTTTTT
TRBJ1-5	.	TRBV6-4	.	CAKPLEFRPQHF	TGTGCCAAGCCCCTGGAGTTTCGGCCCCAGCATTTT
TRBJ2-1	.	TRBV2	.	CASSFDKLLYNEQFF	TGTGCCAGCAGCTTCGACAAGCTCCTCTACAATGAGCAGTTCTTC
TRBJ1-5	TRBD1	TRBV6-5	.	CATNRGQPQHF	TGTGCCACTAACAGGGGTCAGCCCCAGCATTTT
TRBJ2-1	TRBD2	TRBV11-3	.	CASSSLRLAEQFF	TGTGCCAGCAGCTCTCTTAGACTAGCGGAGCAGTTCTTC
TRBJ1-1	TRBD1	TRBV4-1	.	CASSLSGGNTEAFF	TGCGCCAGCAGCCTTTCAGGGGGGAACACTGAAGCTTTCTTT
TRBJ1-2	.	TRBV19	few	CASIQGDYGYTF	TGTGCCAGTATACAGGGAGACTATGGCTACACCTTC
TRBJ2-3	.	TRBV9	.	CASRPGHSTDTQYF	TGTGCCAGCCGACCGGGACACAGCACAGATACGCAGTATTTT
TRBJ1-1	.	TRBV5-1	once	CASSLVGAPHTEAFF	TGCGCCAGCAGCTTGGTAGGGGCGCCCCACACTGAAGCTTTCTTT
TRBJ1-1	TRBD1	TRBV2	.	CASTPLQGAAEAFF	TGTGCCAGCACCCCACTACAGGGGGCAGCTGAAGCTTTCTTT
TRBJ2-7	.	TRBV7-9	.	CASSLVAGAYEQYF	TGTGCCAGCAGCTTAGTGGCAGGGGCCTACGAGCAGTACTTC
TRBJ2-1	.	TRBV4-2	.	CASSQEALLYNEQFF	TGTGCCAGCAGCCAAGAGGCCTTATTATACAATGAGCAGTTCTTC
TRBJ2-7	.	TRBV30	.	CAWSRPGYEQYF	TGTGCCTGGAGTCGTCCAGGGTACGAGCAGTACTTC
TRBJ1-3	.	TRBV19	.	CASSINRGRNTIYF	TGTGCCAGTAGTATCAATCGGGGAAGAAACACCATATATTTT
TRBJ2-4	.	TRBV7-9	.	CASSSVHQAGAKNIQYF	TGTGCCAGCAGCTCCGTCCACCAGGCCGGAGCCAAAAACATTCAGTACTTC
TRBJ1-2	.	TRBV7-3	.	CASSPDSNYGYTF	TGTGCCAGCAGCCCGGACAGTAACTATGGCTACACCTTC
TRBJ1-1	.	TRBV19	once	CASSIKWGREAFF	TGTGCCAGTAGTATTAAGTGGGGCCGCGAAGCTTTCTTT
TRBJ2-7	.	TRBV12-3/TRBV12-4	few	CASRDNSYEQYF	TGTGCCAGCAGGGACAACTCCTACGAGCAGTACTTC
TRBJ2-1	TRBD1	TRBV27	once	CASSSGTGYNEQFF	TGTGCCAGCAGCTCCGGGACAGGGTACAATGAGCAGTTCTTC
TRBJ1-1	.	TRBV14	.	CASSQDNGDWNTEAFF	TGTGCCAGCAGCCAAGATAACGGAGATTGGAACACTGAAGCTTTCTTT
TRBJ2-1	.	TRBV19	.	CASSFGTRLDNEQFF	TGTGCCAGTAGTTTCGGGACAAGGCTAGACAATGAGCAGTTCTTC
TRBJ1-1	.	TRBV7-3	once	CASSLVGQGYTEAFF	TGTGCCAGCAGCTTAGTGGGTCAGGGTTACACTGAAGCTTTCTTT
TRBJ2-7	TRBD2	TRBV27	.	CASTRTSGGLYEQYF	TGTGCCAGCACCAGGACTAGCGGGGGATTATACGAGCAGTACTTC